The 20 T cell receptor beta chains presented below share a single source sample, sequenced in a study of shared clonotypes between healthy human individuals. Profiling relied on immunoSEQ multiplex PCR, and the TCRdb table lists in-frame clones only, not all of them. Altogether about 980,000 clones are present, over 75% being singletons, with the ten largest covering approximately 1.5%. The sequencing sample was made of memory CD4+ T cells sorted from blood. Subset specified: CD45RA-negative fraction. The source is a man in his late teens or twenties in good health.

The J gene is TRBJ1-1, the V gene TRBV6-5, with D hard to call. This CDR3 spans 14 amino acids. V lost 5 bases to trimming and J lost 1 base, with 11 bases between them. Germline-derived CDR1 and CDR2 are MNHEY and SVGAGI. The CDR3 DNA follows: TGTGCCAGCAGTGAACATCCGGGGAACACTGAAGCTTTCTTT. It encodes CASSEHPGNTEAFF.

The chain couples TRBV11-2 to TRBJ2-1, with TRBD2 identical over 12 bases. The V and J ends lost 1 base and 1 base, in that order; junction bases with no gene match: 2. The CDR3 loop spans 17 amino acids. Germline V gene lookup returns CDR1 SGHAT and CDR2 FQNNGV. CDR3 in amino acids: CASSLGGLAGSYNEQFF. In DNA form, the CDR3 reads TGTGCCAGCAGCTTAGGGGGACTAGCGGGTTCCTACAATGAGCAGTTCTTC.

Here the CDR3 DNA reads TGCGCCAGCAGTCAACTCGGACAGGAGAACACTGAAGCTTTCTTT. Amino acid sequence: CASSQLGQENTEAFF. This rearrangement joins TRBV23-1 to TRBJ1-1, with 7 positions matching TRBD1. TRBV23-1 is annotated as an ORF whose role is uncertain. This CDR3 spans 15 amino acids. With 2 bases clipped from V and 1 base from J, the junction kept 4 bases outside the gene matches.

Here the CDR3 reads CASSSTLSSYEQYF. The CDR3 DNA sequence: TGTGCCAGCAGCTCGACACTGAGCTCCTACGAGCAGTACTTC. This chain uses TRBV7-2 with TRBJ2-7; no firm D call. The CDR3 totals 14 residues. In germline, CDR1 is SGHTA, CDR2 FQGNSA. V shed 4 bases and J shed 0 bases, with 10 bases lying between them.

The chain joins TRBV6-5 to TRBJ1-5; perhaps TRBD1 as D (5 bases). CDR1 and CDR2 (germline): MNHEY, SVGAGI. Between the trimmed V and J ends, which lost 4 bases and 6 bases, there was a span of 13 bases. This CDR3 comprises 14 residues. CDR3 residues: CASSLGQGGQPQHF. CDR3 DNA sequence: TGTGCCAGCAGTTTGGGGCAGGGAGGTCAGCCCCAGCATTTT.

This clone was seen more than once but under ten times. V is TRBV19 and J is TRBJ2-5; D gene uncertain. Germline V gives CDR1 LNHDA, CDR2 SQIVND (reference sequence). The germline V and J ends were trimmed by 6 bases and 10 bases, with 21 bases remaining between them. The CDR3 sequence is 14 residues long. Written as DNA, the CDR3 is TGTGCCAGTAGCCCCCAAGGCTCTAGATCTATCCAGTACTTC. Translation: CASSPQGSRSIQYF.

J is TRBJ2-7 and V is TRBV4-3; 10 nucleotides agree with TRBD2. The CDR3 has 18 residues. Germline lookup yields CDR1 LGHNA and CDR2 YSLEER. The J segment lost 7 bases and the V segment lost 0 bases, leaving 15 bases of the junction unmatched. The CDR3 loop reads CASSQDWLAGVSLGEQYF. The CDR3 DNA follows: TGCGCCAGCAGCCAAGATTGGCTAGCGGGAGTATCCCTTGGGGAGCAGTACTTC.

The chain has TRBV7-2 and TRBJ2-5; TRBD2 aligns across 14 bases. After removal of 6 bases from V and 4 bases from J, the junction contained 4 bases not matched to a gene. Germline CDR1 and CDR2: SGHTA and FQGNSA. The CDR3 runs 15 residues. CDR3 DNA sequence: TGTGCCAGCAGGCCGGGACTAGCGGGAGTAGAGACCCAGTACTTC. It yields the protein CASRPGLAGVETQYF.

CDR3 sequence: CASSLGGDTGRKLFF. The CDR3 coding sequence is TGTGCCAGCAGCTTGGGGGGAGATACAGGAAGAAAACTGTTTTTT. V and J are TRBV5-4 and TRBJ1-4, with D perhaps matching TRBD1 (5 bases). CDR1 is SGHNT and CDR2 is YYREEE in the germline V gene (reference sequence). Trimming removed 0 bases at V and 10 bases at J, with 16 bases between. This CDR3 has 15 residues.

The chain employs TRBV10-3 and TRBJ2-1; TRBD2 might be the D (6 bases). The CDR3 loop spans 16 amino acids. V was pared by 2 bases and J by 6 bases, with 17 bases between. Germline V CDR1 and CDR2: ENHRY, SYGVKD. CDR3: CAISENPPTSPNEQFF. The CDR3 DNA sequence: TGTGCCATCAGTGAGAATCCCCCGACTAGTCCCAATGAGCAGTTCTTC.

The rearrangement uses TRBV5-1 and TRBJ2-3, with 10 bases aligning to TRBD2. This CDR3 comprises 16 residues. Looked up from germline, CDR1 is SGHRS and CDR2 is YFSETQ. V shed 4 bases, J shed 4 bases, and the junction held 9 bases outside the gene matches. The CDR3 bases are TGCGCCAGCAGCCAGGGGCTAGCGGGAGTCGCAGATACGCAGTATTTT. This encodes CASSQGLAGVADTQYF.

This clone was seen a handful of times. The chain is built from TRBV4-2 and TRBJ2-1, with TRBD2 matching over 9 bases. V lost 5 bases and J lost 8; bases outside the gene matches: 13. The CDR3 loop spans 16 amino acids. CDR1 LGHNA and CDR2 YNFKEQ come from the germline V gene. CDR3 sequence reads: CASSSLAGGPEDEQFF. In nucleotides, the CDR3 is TGTGCCAGCAGCTCCCTCGCGGGGGGGCCAGAGGATGAGCAGTTCTTC.

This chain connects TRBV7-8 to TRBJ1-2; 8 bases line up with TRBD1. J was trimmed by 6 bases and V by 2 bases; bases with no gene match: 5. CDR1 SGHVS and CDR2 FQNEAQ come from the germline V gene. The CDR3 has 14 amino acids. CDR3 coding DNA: TGTGCCAGCAGCTTAAGGACAGGGACGGATGGCTACACCTTC. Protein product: CASSLRTGTDGYTF.

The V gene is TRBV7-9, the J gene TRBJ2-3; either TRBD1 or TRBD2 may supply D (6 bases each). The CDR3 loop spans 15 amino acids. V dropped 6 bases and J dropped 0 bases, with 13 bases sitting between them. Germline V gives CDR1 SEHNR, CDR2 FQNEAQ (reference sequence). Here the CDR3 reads CASRVRGASTDTQYF. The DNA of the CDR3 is TGTGCCAGCAGGGTGAGGGGGGCTAGCACAGATACGCAGTATTTT.

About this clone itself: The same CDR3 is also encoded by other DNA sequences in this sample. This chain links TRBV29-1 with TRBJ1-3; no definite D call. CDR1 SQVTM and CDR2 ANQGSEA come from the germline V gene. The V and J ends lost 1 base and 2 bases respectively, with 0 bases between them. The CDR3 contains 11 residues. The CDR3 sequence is CSVEAGNTIYF. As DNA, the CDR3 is TGCAGCGTTGAAGCTGGAAACACCATATATTTT.

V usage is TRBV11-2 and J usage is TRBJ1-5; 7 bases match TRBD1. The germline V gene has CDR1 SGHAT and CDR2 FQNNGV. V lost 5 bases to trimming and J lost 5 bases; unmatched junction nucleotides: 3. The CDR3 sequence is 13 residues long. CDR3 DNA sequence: TGTGCCAGCAGCAAAGGGACAGATCAGCCCCAGCATTTT. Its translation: CASSKGTDQPQHF.

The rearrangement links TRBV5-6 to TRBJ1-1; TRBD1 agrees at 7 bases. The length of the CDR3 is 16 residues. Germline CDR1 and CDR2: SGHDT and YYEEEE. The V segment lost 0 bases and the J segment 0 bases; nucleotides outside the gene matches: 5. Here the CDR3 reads CASSLAKGALNTEAFF. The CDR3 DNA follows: TGTGCCAGCAGCTTGGCCAAGGGGGCACTGAACACTGAAGCTTTCTTT.

CDR3 nucleotide sequence: TGTGCCTGGAGTGTAGGCCACAGGGGGAGCACTGAAGCTTTCTTT. It is translated as CAWSVGHRGSTEAFF. The chain joins TRBV30 to TRBJ1-1, with 8 bases fitting TRBD1. Germline loops: CDR1 GTSNPN, CDR2 SVGIG (reference sequence). Trimming cost V 0 bases and J 4 bases; bases outside gene matches: 7. The CDR3 runs to 15 residues.

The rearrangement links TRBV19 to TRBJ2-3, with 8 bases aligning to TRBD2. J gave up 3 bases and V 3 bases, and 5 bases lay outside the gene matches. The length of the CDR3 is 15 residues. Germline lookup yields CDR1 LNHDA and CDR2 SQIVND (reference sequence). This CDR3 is CASSIQAGVTDTQYF. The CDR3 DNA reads TGTGCCAGTAGTATCCAAGCGGGAGTAACAGATACGCAGTATTTT.

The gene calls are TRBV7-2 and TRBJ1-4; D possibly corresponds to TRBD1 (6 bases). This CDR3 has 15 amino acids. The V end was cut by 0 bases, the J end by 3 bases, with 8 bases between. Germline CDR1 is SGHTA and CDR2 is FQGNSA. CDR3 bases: TGTGCCAGCAGCTTAGCCACAGGGTCTAATGAAAAACTGTTTTTT. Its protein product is CASSLATGSNEKLFF.